The entry below describes one T cell receptor (beta chain). The time point here: new active TB diagnosis, blood taken before or within 7 days of starting treatment. Only in-frame clones appear in the TCRdb table, and some are missing; sequencing was by immunoSEQ multiplex PCR. This sample has more than 35,000 clones; roughly 94% occur once, and the top ten carry about 4.1%. This sample was included in a study of T cells in tuberculosis. In germline, CDR1 is SGHRS, CDR2 YFSETQ. Trimming removed 0 bases from V and 0 bases from J, with 13 bases in between. The CDR3 runs to 16 residues. The sample was PBMCs, taken at tuberculosis diagnosis. This chain joins TRBV5-1 and TRBJ2-7, with D perhaps matching TRBD1 (5 bases). This sequence was found in an adult with tuberculosis. Written as DNA, the CDR3 is TGCGCCAGCAGCTTGGTAATAGGGGTGGGCTCCTACGAGCAGTACTTC. This translates into CASSLVIGVGSYEQYF.